This TCR beta chain was sequenced during a study of T cell responses to AZD1222 COVID-19 vaccine. On the study more broadly: Pooling was applied to second doses at about 4 or about 12 weeks. Study results and limitations: Spike-specific TCR depth and breadth grew after two AZD1222 doses. There were mostly white British donors and more females than males, and clonal diversity was possibly underestimated. Unmutated variant regions are reportedly the target of nearly half of TCRs that are spike-specific.

This table comes from immunoSEQ multiplex PCR, and its TCRdb copy is limited to in-frame clones, with some not included. Of under 150,000 clones in the sample, more than 85% were seen once. Comments on this clone: Its antigen is unidentified.

V was pared by 2 bases and J by 4 bases, with 13 bases between. Germline CDR1 reads MNHEY; CDR2 reads SVGEGT. This CDR3 has 15 amino acids. This receptor was obtained from an adult in good health. The chain employs TRBV6-2 or TRBV6-3 and TRBJ2-3, with a tentative D call TRBD1 (6 bases). Sequenced here: peripheral blood, sampled on day 0 of AZD1222 vaccination. The CDR3 bases are TGTGCCAGCAGTTACGACGTGGGGGCCGCAGATACGCAGTATTTT. As protein: CASSYDVGAADTQYF.